This paragraph covers one T cell receptor (beta chain) sequence. The authors distributed each subset's genomic DNA evenly over several immunoSEQ plates. Profiled with immunoSEQ multiplex PCR; TCRdb holds only in-frame clones, not every one. The top ten clones hold about 0.39% of a sample with a few million clones, 85% to 95% of them seen once. This specimen comes from a study of shared clonotypes between healthy human individuals. Trimming cost V 4 bases and J 3 bases, with 16 bases left between them. Germline V lookup: CDR1 SGHDN, CDR2 FVKESK. The CDR3 contains 16 residues. The chain joins TRBV14 to TRBJ2-1, with D maybe TRBD2 (5 bases). The material sequenced was naive CD4+ T cells from PBMCs. Subset reported: CD45RA+ positively selected. This TCR derives from a man aged 18 to 29 in good health. Some clones in this sample may be carry-over from other donors' samples. CDR3 in amino acids: CASSRRHGDIYNEQFF. CDR3 sequence (DNA): TGTGCCAGCAGCCGACGGCACGGGGATATCTACAATGAGCAGTTCTTC.